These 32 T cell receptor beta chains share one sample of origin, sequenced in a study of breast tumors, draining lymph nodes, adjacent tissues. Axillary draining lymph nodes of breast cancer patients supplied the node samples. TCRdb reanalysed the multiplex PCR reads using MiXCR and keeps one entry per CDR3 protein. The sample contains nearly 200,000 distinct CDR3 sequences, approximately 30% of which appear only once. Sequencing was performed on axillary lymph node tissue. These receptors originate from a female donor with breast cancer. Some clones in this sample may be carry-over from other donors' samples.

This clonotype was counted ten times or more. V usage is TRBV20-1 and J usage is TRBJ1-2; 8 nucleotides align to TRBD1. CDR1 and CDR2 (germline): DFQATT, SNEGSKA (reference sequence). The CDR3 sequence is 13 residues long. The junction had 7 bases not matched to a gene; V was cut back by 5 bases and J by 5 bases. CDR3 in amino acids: CSAGKTGVYGYTF. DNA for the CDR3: TGCAGTGCTGGGAAGACAGGGGTTTATGGCTACACCTTC.

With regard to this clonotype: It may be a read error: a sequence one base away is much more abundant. CDR3 nucleotide sequence: TGTGCCAGCAGTCCACAGGGGGCCGGATCCTACGAGCAGTACTTC. This codes for CASSPQGAGSYEQYF. The chain carries TRBV6-5 and TRBJ2-7, with 9 nucleotides matching TRBD1. V dropped 5 bases and J dropped 1; count of bases not matched to a gene: 6. The length of the CDR3 is 15 residues. The germline V gene has CDR1 MNHEY and CDR2 SVGAGI.

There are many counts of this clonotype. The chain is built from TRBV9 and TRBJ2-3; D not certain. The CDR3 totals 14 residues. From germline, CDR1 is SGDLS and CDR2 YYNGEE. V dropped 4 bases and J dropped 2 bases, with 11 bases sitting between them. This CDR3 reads CASSRLQNTDTQYF. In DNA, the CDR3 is TGTGCCAGCAGCCGGTTGCAGAACACAGATACGCAGTATTTT.

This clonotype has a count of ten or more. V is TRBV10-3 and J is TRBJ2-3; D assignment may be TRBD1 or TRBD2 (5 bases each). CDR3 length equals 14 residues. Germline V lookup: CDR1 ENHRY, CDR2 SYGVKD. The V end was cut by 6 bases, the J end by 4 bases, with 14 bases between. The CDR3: CAISDSSGADTQYF. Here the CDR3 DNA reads TGTGCCATCAGCGACAGCTCCGGGGCAGATACGCAGTATTTT.

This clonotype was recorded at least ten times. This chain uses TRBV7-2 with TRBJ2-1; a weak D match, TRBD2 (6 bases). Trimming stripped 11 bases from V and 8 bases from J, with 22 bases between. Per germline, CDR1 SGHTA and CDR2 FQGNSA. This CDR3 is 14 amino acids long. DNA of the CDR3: TGTGCCCCCGGGGTCCGGGAGAAGGTAGATGAGCAGTTCTTC. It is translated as CAPGVREKVDEQFF. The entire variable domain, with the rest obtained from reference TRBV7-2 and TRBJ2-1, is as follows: GAGVSQSPSNKVTEKGKDVELRCDPISGHTALYWYRQSLGQGLEFLIYFQGNSAPDKSGLPSDRFSAERTGGSVSTLTIQRTQQEDSAVYLCAPGVREKVDEQFFGPGTRLTVL.

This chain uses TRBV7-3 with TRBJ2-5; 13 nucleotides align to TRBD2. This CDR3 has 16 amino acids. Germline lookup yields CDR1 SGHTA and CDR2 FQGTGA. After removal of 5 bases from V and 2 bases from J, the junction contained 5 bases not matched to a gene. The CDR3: CASSPGLAGDQETQYF. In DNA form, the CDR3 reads TGTGCCAGCAGCCCCGGACTAGCGGGAGATCAAGAGACCCAGTACTTC.

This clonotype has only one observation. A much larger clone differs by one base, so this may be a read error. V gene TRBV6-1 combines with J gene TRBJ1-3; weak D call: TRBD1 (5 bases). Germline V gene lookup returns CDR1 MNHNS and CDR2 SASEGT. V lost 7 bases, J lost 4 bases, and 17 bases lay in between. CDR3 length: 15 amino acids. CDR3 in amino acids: CASTVDKGQGNTIYF. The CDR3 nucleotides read TGTGCCAGCACCGTGGACAAGGGGCAAGGAAACACCATATATTTT.

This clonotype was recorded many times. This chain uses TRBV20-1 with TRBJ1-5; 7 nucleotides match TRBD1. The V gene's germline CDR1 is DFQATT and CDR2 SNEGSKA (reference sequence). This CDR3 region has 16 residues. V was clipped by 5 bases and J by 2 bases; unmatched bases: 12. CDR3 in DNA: TGCAGTGCTTATCCGTCTCAGGGGGGAGGCAATCAGCCCCAGCATTTT. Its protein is CSAYPSQGGGNQPQHF.

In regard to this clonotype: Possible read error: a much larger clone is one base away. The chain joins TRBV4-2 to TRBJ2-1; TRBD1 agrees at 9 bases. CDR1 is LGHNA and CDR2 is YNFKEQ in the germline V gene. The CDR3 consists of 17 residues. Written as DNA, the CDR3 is TGTGCCAGAAGCCAAGAGGGGACAGGGCGATCAAATGGTGAGCAGTTCTTC. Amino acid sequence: CARSQEGTGRSNGEQFF.

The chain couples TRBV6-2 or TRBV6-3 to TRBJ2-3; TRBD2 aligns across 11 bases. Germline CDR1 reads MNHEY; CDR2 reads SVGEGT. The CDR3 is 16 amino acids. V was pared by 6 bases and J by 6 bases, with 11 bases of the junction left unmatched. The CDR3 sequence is CASRVTSGSAGDTQYF. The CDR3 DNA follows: TGTGCCAGCAGGGTAACTAGCGGGAGCGCCGGGGATACGCAGTATTTT.

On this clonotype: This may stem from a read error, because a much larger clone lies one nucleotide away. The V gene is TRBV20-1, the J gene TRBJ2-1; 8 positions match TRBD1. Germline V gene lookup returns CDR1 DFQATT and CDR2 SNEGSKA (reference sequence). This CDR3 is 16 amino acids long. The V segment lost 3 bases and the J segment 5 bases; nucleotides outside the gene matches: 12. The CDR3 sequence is CSASGSEDRAHNEQFF. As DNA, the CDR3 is TGCAGTGCTAGCGGATCCGAGGACAGGGCACACAATGAGCAGTTCTTC.

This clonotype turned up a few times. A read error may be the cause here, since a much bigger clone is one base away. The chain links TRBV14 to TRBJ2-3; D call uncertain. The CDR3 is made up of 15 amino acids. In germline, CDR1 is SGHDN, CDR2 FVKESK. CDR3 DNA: TGTGCCAGCAGCCAAGGAGGTTCAGTACCAGATACGCCGTATTTT. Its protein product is CASSQGGSVPDTPYF.

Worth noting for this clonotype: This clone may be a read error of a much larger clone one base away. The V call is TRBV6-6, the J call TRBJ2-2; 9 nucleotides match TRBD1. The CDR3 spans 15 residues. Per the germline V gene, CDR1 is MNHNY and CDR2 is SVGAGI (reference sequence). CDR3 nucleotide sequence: TGTGCCAGCAGTTGGGACAGGGACAACACCGGGGGGCTGTTTTTT. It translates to CASSWDRDNTGGLFF.

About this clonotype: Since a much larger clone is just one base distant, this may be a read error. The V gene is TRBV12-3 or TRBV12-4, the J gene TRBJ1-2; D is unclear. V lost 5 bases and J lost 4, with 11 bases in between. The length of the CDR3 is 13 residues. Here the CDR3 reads CASSDGLGYGYTF. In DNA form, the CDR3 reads TGTGCCAGCAGTGACGGGCTTGGCTATGGCTACACCTTC.

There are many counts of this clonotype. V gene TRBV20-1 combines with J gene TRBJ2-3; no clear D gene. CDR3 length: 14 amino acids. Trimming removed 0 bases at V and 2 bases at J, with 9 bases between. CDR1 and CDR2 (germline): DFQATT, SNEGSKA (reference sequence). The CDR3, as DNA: TGCAGTGCTAGAGATTGGCGAATCACAGATACGCAGTATTTT. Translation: CSARDWRITDTQYF.

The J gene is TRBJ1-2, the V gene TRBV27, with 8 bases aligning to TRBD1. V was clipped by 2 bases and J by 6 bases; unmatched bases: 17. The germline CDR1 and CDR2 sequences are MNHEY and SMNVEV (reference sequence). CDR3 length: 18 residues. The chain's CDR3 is CASSLMSPGGVCSNGYTF. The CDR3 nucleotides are TGTGCCAGCAGTTTAATGTCTCCAGGGGGCGTCTGTTCGAATGGCTACACCTTC.

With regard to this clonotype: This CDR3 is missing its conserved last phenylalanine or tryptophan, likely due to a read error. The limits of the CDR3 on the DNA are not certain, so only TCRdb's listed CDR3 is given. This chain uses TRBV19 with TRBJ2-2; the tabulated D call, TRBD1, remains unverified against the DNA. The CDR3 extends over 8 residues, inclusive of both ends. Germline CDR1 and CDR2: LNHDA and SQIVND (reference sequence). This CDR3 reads CASSVGGS.

In DNA form, the CDR3 reads TGTGCCAGCAGCCTACGAGCGGCCGGAGAAAAACTGTTTTTT. It encodes CASSLRAAGEKLFF. The chain carries TRBV7-2 and TRBJ1-4; D is unclear. This CDR3 is built from 14 residues. Trimming cost V 5 bases and J 8 bases, with 15 bases left between them. CDR1 is SGHTA and CDR2 is FQGNSA in the germline V gene.

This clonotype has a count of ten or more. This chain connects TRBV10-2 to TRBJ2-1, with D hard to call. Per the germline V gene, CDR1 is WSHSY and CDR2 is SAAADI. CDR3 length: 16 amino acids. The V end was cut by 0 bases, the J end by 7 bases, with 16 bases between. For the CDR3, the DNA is TGCGCCAGCAGTGAGTCGCGGACCTTAGAAAGGAATGAGCAGTTCTTC. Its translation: CASSESRTLERNEQFF.

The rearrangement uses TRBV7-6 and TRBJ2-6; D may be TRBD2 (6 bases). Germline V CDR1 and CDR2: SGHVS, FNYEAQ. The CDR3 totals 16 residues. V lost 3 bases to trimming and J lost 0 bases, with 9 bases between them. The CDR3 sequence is CASSLAGSSGANVLTF. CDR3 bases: TGTGCCAGCAGCTTGGCGGGGAGCTCTGGGGCCAACGTCCTGACTTTC.

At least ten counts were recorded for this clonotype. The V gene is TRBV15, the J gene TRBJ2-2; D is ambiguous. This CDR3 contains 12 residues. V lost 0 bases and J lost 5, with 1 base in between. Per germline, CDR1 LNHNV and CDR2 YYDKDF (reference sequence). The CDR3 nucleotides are TGTGCCACCAGCAGAGAGACCGGGGAGCTGTTTTTT. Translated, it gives CATSRETGELFF.

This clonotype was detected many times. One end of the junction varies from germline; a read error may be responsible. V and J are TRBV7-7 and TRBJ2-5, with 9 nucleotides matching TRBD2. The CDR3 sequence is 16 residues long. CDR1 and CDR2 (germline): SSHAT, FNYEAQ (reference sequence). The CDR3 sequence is CASSSGLARGLETQYF. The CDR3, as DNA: TGTGCTAGCAGTTCCGGACTAGCGAGGGGACTAGAGACCCAGTACTTC. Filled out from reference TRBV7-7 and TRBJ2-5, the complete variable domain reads GAGVSQSPRYKVTKRGQDVTLRCDPISSHATLYWYQQALGQGPEFLTYFNYEAQPDKSGLPSDRFSAERPEGSISTLTIQRTEQRDSAMYRCASSSGLARGLETQYFGPGTRLLVL.

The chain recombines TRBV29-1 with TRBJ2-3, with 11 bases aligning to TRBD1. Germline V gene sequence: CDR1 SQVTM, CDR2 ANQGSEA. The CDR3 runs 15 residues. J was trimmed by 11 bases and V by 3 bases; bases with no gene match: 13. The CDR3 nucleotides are TGCAGCGTTGATACCGGGACAGGGGGATACAATGAGCAGTATTTT. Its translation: CSVDTGTGGYNEQYF.

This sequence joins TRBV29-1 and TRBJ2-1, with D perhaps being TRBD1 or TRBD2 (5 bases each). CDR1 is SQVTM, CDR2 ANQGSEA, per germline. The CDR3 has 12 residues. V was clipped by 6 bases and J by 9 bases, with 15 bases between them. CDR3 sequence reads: CSVDPSGPEQFF. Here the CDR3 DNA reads TGCAGCGTCGACCCGTCGGGACCTGAGCAGTTCTTC.

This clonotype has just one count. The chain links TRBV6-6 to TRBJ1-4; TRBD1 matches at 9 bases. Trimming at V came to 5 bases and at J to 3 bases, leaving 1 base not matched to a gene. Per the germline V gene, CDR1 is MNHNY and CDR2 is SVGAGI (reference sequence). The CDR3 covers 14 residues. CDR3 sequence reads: CASSRTGANEKLFF. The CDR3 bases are TGTGCCAGCAGTCGGACAGGGGCTAATGAAAAACTGTTTTTT.

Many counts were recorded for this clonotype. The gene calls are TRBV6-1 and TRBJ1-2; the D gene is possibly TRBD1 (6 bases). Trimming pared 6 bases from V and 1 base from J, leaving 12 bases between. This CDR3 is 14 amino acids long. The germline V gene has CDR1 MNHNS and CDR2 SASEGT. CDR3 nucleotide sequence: TGTGCCAGCAGGACGGGACATCTTAACTATGGCTACACCTTC. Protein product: CASRTGHLNYGYTF.

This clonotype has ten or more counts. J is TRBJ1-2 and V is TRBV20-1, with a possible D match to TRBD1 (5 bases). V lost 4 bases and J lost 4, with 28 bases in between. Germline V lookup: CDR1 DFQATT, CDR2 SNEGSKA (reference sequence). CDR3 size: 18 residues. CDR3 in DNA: TGCAGTGCTAACACCCCGATTCGTCCCGGGACGGGAATCTATGGCTACACCTTC. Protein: CSANTPIRPGTGIYGYTF.

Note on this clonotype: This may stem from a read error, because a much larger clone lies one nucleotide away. CDR3 DNA sequence: TGTGCCAGCAGTCATAGATGGTCCCATAACACCGGGGAGCTGTTTTTT. It codes for CASSHRWSHNTGELFF. The J gene is TRBJ2-2, the V gene TRBV6-1; D call uncertain. The CDR3 is 16 amino acids. The germline V and J ends were trimmed by 5 bases and 2 bases, with 15 bases remaining between them. Germline CDR1 MNHNS, CDR2 SASEGT.

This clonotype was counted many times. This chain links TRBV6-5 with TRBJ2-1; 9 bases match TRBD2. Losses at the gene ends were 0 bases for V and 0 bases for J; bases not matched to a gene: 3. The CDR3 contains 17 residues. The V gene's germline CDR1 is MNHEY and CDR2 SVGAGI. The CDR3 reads CASSYSPAGGSYNEQFF. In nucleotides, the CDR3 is TGTGCCAGCAGTTACTCCCCAGCGGGGGGCTCCTACAATGAGCAGTTCTTC.

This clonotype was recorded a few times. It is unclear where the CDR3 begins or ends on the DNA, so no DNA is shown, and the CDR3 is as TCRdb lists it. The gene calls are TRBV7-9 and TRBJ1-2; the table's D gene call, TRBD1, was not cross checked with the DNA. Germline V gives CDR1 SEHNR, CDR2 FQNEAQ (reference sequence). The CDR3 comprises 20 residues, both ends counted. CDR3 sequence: CASSIYLCSVARGGNYGYTF.

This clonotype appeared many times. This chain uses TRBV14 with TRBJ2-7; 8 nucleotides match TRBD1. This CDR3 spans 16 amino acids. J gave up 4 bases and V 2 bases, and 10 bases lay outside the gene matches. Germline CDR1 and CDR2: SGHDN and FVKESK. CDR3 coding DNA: TGTGCCAGCAGCCAAAATCCCGGACAGGGAAGGTACGAGCAGTACTTC. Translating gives CASSQNPGQGRYEQYF.

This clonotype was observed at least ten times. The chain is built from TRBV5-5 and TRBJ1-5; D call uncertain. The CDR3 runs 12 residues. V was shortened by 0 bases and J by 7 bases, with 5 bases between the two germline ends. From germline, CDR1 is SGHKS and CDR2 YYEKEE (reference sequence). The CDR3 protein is CASSLVRQPQHF. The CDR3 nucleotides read TGTGCCAGCAGCTTGGTCAGGCAGCCCCAGCATTTT.